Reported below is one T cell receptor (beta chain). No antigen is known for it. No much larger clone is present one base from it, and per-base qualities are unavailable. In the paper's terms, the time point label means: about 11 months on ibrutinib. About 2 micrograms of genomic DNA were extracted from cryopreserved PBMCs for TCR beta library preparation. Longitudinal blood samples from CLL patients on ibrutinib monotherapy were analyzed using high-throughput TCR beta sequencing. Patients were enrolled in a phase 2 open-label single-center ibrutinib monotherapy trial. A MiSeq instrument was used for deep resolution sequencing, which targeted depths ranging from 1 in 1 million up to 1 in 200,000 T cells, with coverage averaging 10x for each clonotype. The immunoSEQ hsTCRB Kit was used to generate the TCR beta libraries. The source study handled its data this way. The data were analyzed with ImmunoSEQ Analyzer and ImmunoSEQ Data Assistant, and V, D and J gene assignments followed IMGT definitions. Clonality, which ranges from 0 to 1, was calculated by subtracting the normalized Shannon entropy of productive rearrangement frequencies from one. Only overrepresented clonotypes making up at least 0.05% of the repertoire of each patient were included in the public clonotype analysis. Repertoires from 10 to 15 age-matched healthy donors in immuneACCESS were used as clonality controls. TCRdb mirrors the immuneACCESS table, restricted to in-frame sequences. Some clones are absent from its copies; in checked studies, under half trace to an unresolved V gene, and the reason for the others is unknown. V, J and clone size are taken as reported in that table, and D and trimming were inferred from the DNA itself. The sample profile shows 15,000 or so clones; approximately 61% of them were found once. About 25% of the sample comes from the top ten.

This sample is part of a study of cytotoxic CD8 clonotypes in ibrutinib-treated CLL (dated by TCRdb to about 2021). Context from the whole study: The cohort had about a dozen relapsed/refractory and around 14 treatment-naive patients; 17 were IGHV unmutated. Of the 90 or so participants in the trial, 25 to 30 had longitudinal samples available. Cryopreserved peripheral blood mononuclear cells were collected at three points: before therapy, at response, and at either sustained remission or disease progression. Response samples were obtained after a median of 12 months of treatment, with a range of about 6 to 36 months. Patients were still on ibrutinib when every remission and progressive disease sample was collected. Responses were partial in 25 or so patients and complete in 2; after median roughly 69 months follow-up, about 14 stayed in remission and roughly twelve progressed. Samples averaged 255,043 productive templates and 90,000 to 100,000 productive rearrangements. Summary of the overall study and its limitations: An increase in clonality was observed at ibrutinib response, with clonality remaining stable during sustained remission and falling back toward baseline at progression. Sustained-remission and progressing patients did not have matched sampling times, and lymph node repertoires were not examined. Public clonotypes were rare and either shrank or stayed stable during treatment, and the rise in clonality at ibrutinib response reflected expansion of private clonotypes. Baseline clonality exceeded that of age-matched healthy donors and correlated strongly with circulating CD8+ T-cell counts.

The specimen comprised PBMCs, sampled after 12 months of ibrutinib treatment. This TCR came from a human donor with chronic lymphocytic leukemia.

The CDR3 region reads CASLEAQRGADTQYF. Here is the DNA: TGTGCCAGCCTCGAAGCGCAGAGGGGGGCAGATACGCAGTATTTT. The V gene is TRBV2 and the J gene is TRBJ2-3, with the D segment possibly TRBD1 or TRBD2, each aligning over 6 bases. Relative to germline, V is 8 bases shorter and J is 4 bases shorter, with 19 bases between their ends. CDR1 is given as SNHLY and CDR2 as FYNNEI, both from the germline V gene. Spanning cysteine to phenylalanine, the CDR3 consists of 15 amino acids. CDR3 DNA only is kept here, 45 bases in frame from base 1.